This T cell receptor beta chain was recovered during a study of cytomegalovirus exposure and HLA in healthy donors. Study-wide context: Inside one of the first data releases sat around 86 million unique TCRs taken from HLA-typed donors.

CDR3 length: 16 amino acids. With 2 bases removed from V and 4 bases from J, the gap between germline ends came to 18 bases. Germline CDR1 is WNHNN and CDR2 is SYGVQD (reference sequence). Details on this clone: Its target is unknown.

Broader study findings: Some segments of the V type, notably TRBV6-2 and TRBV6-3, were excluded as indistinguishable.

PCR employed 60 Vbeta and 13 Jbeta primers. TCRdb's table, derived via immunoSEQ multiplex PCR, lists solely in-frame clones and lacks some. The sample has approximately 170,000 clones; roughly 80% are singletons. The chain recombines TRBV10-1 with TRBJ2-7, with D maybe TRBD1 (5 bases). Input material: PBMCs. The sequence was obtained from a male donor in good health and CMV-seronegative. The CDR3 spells CASSERHRRLMYEQYF. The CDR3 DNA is TGCGCCAGCAGTGAGAGGCACAGGAGATTGATGTACGAGCAGTACTTC.